At least ten counts were recorded for the clone carrying this T cell receptor delta chain. What it binds is not known. The sample is drawn from a study of γδ T cells in repeated Plasmodium falciparum infection. CDR3 size: 23 residues. V dropped 0 bases and J dropped 2; count of bases not matched to a gene: 20. Germline assignment: CDR1 GEAIGNYY and CDR2 EKD. General study findings and limits: Over time and infection, Vgamma9/Vdelta2+ repertoires remained highly stable and polyclonal.

Vgamma9/Vdelta2+ and Vdelta2-negative gammadelta T cells were flow-sorted from PBMC for bulk sequencing. Each sorted gammadelta sample had TRG and TRD chains sequenced. TCRdb re-called the multiplex PCR reads using CATT. The sample lists more than 70,000 delta-chain clones, 0.85% to 1% occurring once. Sequencing was performed on gamma-delta T cells from blood. The source of this sequence is a pool of human donors (malaria-infected and uninfected, not separated). The genes are TRDV2 and TRDJ3; 8 nucleotides line up with TRDD3. The CDR3 reads CACDTSTLGTGGRPTWDTRQMFF. The CDR3 DNA reads as TGTGCCTGTGACACCAGCACCCTAGGTACTGGGGGCCGCCCCACCTGGGACACCCGACAGATGTTTTTC.